Detailed here is one TCR beta chain. CDR3 length: 16 amino acids. V dropped 2 bases and J dropped 4 bases, with 18 bases sitting between them. Germline V gene data show CDR1 as SGHRS and CDR2 as YFSETQ. The donors gave bone marrow, and they were healthy. The data stem from a study of cytomegalovirus exposure and HLA in healthy donors. Primers for the PCR totalled 60 Vbeta and 13 Jbeta. Clones were sequenced by immunoSEQ multiplex PCR, and TCRdb holds only the in-frame ones, with some missing. This table holds over 110,000 clones, 73% found once. The clonotype originates from a woman in her forties in good health and CMV-seronegative. Input material: PBMCs. The chain employs TRBV5-1 and TRBJ2-5; D is undetermined. CDR3 protein: CASSFTGLALGETQYF. The CDR3 coding sequence is TGCGCCAGCAGCTTTACGGGTCTTGCGTTGGGAGAGACCCAGTACTTC.